This is a list of T cell receptor beta chains from one sample in a study of CD8 T cells in ankylosing spondylitis. Each CDR3 protein is one row after TCRdb ran MiXCR on the 5' RACE reads. The sample holds roughly 440,000 distinct CDR3 sequences, 17% seen once. Sequencing was carried out using blood, either unsorted or a sorted T cell fraction (not recorded which). The origin of the receptors is a male donor with ankylosing spondylitis. The CDR3 runs from the conserved cysteine through the conserved F or W. The D gene is left open where the match is weak. Clone sizes are given selectively: once, few, many, or a class where the clone is expanded.

V gene: TRBV7-2; clone size: few; J gene: TRBJ2-1; D gene: .; CDR3 DNA: TGTGCCAGCAGCTTAGGGCTAGCCTTGAGCTCCTACAATGAGCAGTTCTTC; CDR3 protein: CASSLGLALSSYNEQFF
V gene: TRBV7-2; clone size: many; J gene: TRBJ2-3; D gene: .; CDR3 DNA: TGTGCCAGCAGCTTAAGGAGTGGGAGAGAGTATTTT; CDR3 protein: CASSLRSGREYF
V gene: TRBV7-2; clone size: .; J gene: TRBJ2-1; D gene: .; CDR3 DNA: TGTGCCTCGGGCCAAGGTAACGATGAGCAGTTCTTC; CDR3 protein: CASGQGNDEQFF
V gene: TRBV7-9; clone size: few; J gene: TRBJ2-7; D gene: .; CDR3 DNA: TGTGCCAGCAGCTGGGGCCGCCCCTCCTACGAGCAGTACTTC; CDR3 protein: CASSWGRPSYEQYF
V gene: TRBV11-2; clone size: .; J gene: TRBJ2-3; D gene: .; CDR3 DNA: TGTGCCAGCAGTCTCCAACGATCAGATACGCAGTATTTT; CDR3 protein: CASSLQRSDTQYF
V gene: TRBV4-1; clone size: few; J gene: TRBJ2-2; D gene: .; CDR3 DNA: TGCGCCAGCAGCCTCCGACAGTCGAACACCGGGGAGCTGTTTTTT; CDR3 protein: CASSLRQSNTGELFF
V gene: TRBV20-1; clone size: few; J gene: TRBJ2-1; D gene: TRBD2; CDR3 DNA: TGCAGTGCTAGACTGGTTCTTCCGGGACTAGCCCAAATGAGCTCCTACAATGAGCAGTTCTTC; CDR3 protein: CSARLVLPGLAQMSSYNEQFF
V gene: TRBV5-1; clone size: few; J gene: TRBJ2-3; D gene: TRBD2; CDR3 DNA: TGCGCCAGCAGCGCGGGGGGGCCTTATGGCACAGATACGCAGTATTTT; CDR3 protein: CASSAGGPYGTDTQYF
V gene: TRBV2; clone size: .; J gene: TRBJ1-5; D gene: .; CDR3 DNA: TGTGCCAGCAACCTGGATAGCAATCAGCCCCAGCATTTT; CDR3 protein: CASNLDSNQPQHF
V gene: TRBV6-5; clone size: .; J gene: TRBJ2-7; D gene: .; CDR3 DNA: TGTGCCAGCAGTTACTCGAAGTCGGTGACGACCTACGAGCAGTACTTC; CDR3 protein: CASSYSKSVTTYEQYF
V gene: TRBV3-1; clone size: .; J gene: TRBJ2-7; D gene: TRBD1; CDR3 DNA: TGTGCCAGCAGCAAGCCGGGACAGGGACCCTACGAGCAGTACTTC; CDR3 protein: CASSKPGQGPYEQYF
V gene: TRBV11-2; clone size: .; J gene: TRBJ2-3; D gene: .; CDR3 DNA: TGTGCCAGCAGCCGCGGGGTCGCGCAGGCGGATACGCAGTATTTT; CDR3 protein: CASSRGVAQADTQYF
V gene: TRBV5-1; clone size: .; J gene: TRBJ2-2; D gene: TRBD2; CDR3 DNA: TGCGCCAGCAGCTTGCTAGCGGGTATCGCCGGGGAGCTGTTTTTT; CDR3 protein: CASSLLAGIAGELFF
V gene: TRBV20-1; clone size: few; J gene: TRBJ1-1; D gene: .; CDR3 DNA: TGCAGTGCTAGTCGGTGGGACACTGAAGCTTTCTTT; CDR3 protein: CSASRWDTEAFF
V gene: TRBV7-2; clone size: .; J gene: TRBJ2-2; D gene: TRBD2; CDR3 DNA: TGTGCCAGCGCCGGACTAGCGATCCGCGGGGAGCTGTTTTTT; CDR3 protein: CASAGLAIRGELFF
V gene: TRBV20-1; clone size: .; J gene: TRBJ2-2; D gene: .; CDR3 DNA: TGCAGTGCTGTCCGACTGAGTAACACCGGGGAGCTGTTTTTT; CDR3 protein: CSAVRLSNTGELFF
V gene: TRBV20-1; clone size: few; J gene: TRBJ2-1; D gene: TRBD2; CDR3 DNA: TGCAGTGCTAGAGCGGGAGGCCGCCCCTACAATGAGCAGTTCTTC; CDR3 protein: CSARAGGRPYNEQFF
V gene: TRBV9; clone size: .; J gene: TRBJ1-1; D gene: .; CDR3 DNA: TGTGCCAGCAGCGCCCGCGGGGCAGCGAACGGGGCTGAAGCTTTCTTT; CDR3 protein: CASSARGAANGAEAFF
V gene: TRBV7-9; clone size: few; J gene: TRBJ1-1; D gene: TRBD1; CDR3 DNA: TGTGCCAGCAGCTTCAGACAGGGAGAGGCTTTCTTT; CDR3 protein: CASSFRQGEAFF
V gene: TRBV7-3; clone size: .; J gene: TRBJ2-5; D gene: TRBD2; CDR3 DNA: TGTGCCAGCAGCTCGGGACTAGATGGGACCCAGTACTTC; CDR3 protein: CASSSGLDGTQYF
V gene: TRBV18; clone size: .; J gene: TRBJ1-5; D gene: .; CDR3 DNA: TGTGCCAGCTCACCAGTTGATGGGGGTTTGCCCCAGCATTTT; CDR3 protein: CASSPVDGGLPQHF
V gene: TRBV7-2; clone size: .; J gene: TRBJ1-6; D gene: .; CDR3 DNA: TGTGCCAGCAGCTTTGGTGGCACTAATTCACCCCTCCACTTT; CDR3 protein: CASSFGGTNSPLHF
V gene: TRBV20-1; clone size: .; J gene: TRBJ2-2; D gene: .; CDR3 DNA: TGCAGTGCTAGAGATGGCAGAATGAACACCGGGGAGCTGTTTTTT; CDR3 protein: CSARDGRMNTGELFF
V gene: TRBV7-2; clone size: .; J gene: TRBJ2-7; D gene: .; CDR3 DNA: TGTGCCAGCAGCTCCACATGGGACTCCTACGAGCAGTACTTC; CDR3 protein: CASSSTWDSYEQYF
V gene: TRBV6-1; clone size: .; J gene: TRBJ2-2; D gene: TRBD1; CDR3 DNA: TGTGCCAGCTGTAGGACCAGGGGGTCCGGGGAGCTGTTTTTT; CDR3 protein: CASCRTRGSGELFF
V gene: TRBV20-1; clone size: few; J gene: TRBJ2-1; D gene: TRBD2; CDR3 DNA: TGCAGTGCTCGTTCGACTAGCGGGAGGCTCGATGAGCAGTTCTTC; CDR3 protein: CSARSTSGRLDEQFF
V gene: TRBV5-4; clone size: .; J gene: TRBJ2-7; D gene: .; CDR3 DNA: TGTGCCAGCAGCCTCGTAGGGGGCGGGACTAACTACGAGCAGTACTTC; CDR3 protein: CASSLVGGGTNYEQYF